Below are 2 T cell receptor beta chains sequenced from a single sample in a study of OX40 agonist ivuxolimab in advanced cancers. Measured with immunoSEQ multiplex PCR; TCRdb has only the in-frame clones, and not every one. The table includes roughly 26,000 clones, approximately 83% detected once. This specimen consisted of CD4+ or CD8+ T cells sorted from blood, obtained in a trial of the OX40 agonist ivuxolimab. The receptors were sampled from an adult with an advanced solid tumor such as melanoma, head and neck, liver or kidney cancer.

This clone was found a few times. CDR3 region: CASSPGQQNSPLHF. The CDR3 bases are TGTGCCAGCAGCCCTGGACAGCAAAATTCACCCCTCCACTTT. The V call is TRBV7-3, the J call TRBJ1-6; weak D call: TRBD1 (6 bases). The V and J ends lost 5 bases and 7 bases respectively, with 12 bases between them. CDR3 length: 14 amino acids. Germline-derived CDR1 and CDR2 are SGHTA and FQGTGA.

In this sample, this clone turned up a few times. The chain uses TRBV5-6 and TRBJ2-1, with D hard to call. The CDR3 is 12 residues long. V was pared by 4 bases and J by 8 bases, with 10 bases between. Germline V gene sequence: CDR1 SGHDT, CDR2 YYEEEE. The CDR3 loop reads CASSRSLHEQFF. The CDR3 DNA follows: TGTGCCAGCAGCAGATCGTTGCATGAGCAGTTCTTC.